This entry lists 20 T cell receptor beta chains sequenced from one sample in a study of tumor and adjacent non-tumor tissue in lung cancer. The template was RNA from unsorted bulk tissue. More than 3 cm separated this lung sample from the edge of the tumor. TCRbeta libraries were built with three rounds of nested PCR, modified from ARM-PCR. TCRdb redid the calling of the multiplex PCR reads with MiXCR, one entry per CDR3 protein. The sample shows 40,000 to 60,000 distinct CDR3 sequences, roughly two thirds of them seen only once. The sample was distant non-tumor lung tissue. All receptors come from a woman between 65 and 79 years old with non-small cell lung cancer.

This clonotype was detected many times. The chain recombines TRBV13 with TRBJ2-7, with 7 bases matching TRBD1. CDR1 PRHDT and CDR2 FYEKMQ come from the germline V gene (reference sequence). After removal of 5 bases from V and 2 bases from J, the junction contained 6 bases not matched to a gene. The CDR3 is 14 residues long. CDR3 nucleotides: TGTGCCAGCAGCCCCCGGGACAGCACCTACGAGCAGTACTTC. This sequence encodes CASSPRDSTYEQYF.

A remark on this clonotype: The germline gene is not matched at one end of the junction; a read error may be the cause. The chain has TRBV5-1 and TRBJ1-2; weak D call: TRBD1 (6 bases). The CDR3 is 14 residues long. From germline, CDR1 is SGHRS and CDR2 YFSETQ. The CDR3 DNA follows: TGCGCCAGCAGCCCTATAGGGACACCGGACGCTCACATCTTC. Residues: CASSPIGTPDAHIF.

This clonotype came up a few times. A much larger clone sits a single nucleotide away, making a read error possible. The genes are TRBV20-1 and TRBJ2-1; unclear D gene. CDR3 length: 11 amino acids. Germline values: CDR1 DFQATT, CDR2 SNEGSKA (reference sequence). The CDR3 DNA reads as TGCAATGCTAGTGAGGTTACAGTGCAGTTCTTC. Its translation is CNASEVTVQFF.

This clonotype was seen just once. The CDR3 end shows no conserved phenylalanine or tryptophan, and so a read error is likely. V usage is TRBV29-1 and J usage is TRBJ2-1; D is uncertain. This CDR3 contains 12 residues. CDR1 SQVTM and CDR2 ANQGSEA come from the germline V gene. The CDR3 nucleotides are TGCAGTGTTGAACAGAAAAACAGTGAGCAGTTCTCC. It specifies CSVEQKNSEQFS.

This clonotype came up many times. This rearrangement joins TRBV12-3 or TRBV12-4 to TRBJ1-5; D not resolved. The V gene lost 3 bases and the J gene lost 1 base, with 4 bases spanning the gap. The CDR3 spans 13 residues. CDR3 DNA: TGTGCCAGCAGTTTCTCGAGCAATCAGCCCCAGCATTTT. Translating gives CASSFSSNQPQHF.

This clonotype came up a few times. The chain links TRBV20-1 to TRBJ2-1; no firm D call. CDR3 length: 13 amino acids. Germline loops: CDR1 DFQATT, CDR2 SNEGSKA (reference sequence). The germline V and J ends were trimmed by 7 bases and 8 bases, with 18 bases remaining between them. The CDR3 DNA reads TGCAGTGTCATACCCCTTGCACTGGATGAGCAGTTCTTC. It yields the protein CSVIPLALDEQFF.

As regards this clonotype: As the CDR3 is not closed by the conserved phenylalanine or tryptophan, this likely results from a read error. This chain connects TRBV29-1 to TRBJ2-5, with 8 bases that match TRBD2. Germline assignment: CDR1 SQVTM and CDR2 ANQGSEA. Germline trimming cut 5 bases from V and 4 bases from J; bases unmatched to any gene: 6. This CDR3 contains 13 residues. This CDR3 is CSVRVAGTETQYL. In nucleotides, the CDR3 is TGCAGCGTTCGAGTAGCGGGAACAGAGACCCAGTACCTC.

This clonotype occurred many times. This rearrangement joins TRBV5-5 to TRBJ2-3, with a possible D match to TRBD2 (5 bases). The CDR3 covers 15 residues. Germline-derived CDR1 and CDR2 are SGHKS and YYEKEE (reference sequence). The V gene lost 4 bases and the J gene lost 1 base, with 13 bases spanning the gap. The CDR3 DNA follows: TGTGCCAGCAGCATACCTGACGGGGGCACAGATACGCAGTATTTT. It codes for CASSIPDGGTDTQYF. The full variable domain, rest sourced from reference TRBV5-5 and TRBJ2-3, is DAGVTQSPTHLIKTRGQQVTLRCSPISGHKSVSWYQQVLGQGPQFIFQYYEKEERGRGNFPDRFSARQFPNYSSELNVNALLLGDSALYLCASSIPDGGTDTQYFGPGTRLTVL.

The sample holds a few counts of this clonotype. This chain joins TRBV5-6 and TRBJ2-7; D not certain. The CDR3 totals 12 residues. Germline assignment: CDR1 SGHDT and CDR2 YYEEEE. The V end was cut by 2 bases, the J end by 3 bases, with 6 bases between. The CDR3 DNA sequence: TGTGCCAGCAGCTTAAGCTTCTACGAGCAGTACTTC. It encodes CASSLSFYEQYF. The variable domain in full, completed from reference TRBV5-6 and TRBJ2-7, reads DAGVTQSPTHLIKTRGQQVTLRCSPKSGHDTVSWYQQALGQGPQFIFQYYEEEERQRGNFPDRFSGHQFPNYSSELNVNALLLGDSALYLCASSLSFYEQYFGPGTRLTVT.

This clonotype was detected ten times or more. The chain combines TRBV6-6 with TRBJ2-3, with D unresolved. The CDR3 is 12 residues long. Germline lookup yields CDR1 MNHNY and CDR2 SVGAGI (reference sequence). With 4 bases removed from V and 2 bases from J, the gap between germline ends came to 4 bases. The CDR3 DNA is TGTGCCAGCAGTTTCCACACAGATACGCAGTATTTT. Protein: CASSFHTDTQYF.

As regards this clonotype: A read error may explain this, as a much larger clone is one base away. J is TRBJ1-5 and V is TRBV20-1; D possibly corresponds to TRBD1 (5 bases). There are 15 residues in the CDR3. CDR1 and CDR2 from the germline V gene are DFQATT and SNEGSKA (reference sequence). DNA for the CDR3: TGCAGTGCTAGAGAGGGGAGGGGCGGAAATCGGCCCCAGCATTTT. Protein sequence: CSAREGRGGNRPQHF.

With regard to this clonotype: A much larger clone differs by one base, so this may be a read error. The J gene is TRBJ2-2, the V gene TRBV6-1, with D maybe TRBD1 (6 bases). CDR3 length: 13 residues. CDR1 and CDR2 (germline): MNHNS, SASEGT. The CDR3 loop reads CTSTGSVAGELFF. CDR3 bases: TGTACCAGCACAGGGAGTGTAGCCGGGGAGCTGTTTTTT.

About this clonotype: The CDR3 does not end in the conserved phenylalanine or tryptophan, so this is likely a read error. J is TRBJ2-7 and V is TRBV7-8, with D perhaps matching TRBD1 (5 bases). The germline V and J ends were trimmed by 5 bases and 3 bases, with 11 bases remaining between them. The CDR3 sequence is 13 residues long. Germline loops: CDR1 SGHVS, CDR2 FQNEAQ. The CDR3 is CASSTIRDYEQYL. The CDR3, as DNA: TGTGCCAGCAGCACTATCAGGGACTACGAGCAGTACCTC.

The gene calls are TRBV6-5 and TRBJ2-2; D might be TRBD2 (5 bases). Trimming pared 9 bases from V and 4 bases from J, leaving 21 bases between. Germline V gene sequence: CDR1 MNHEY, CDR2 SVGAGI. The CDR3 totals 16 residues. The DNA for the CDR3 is TGTGCCAGGAGCCGAGAAGAGGGAGTCTCCACCGGGGAGCTGTTTTTT. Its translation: CARSREEGVSTGELFF.

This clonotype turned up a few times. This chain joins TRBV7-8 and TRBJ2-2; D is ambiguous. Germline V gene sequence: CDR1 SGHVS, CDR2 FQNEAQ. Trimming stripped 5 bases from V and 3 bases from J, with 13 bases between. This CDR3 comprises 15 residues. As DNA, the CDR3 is TGTGCCAGCAGCCCAGGAGCCGCGGACACCGGGGAGCTGTTTTTT. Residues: CASSPGAADTGELFF. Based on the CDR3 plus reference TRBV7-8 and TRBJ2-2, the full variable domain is GAGVSQSPRYKVAKRGQDVALRCDPISGHVSLFWYQQALGQGPEFLTYFQNEAQLDKSGLPSDRFFAERPEGSVSTLKIQRTQQEDSAVYLCASSPGAADTGELFFGEGSRLTVL.

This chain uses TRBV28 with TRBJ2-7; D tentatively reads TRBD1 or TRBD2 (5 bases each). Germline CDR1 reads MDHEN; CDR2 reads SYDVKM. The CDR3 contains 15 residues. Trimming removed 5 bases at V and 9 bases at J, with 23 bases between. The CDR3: CASSATRLEGLAQYF. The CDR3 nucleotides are TGTGCCAGCAGTGCCACAAGGCTAGAGGGGCTCGCGCAGTACTTC.

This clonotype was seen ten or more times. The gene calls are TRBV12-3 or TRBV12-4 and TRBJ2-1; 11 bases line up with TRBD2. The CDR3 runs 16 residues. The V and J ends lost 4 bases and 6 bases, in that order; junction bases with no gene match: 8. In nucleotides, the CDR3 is TGTGCCAGCAGTTCAACTTCCGGGACTAGCGGCAATGAGCAGTTCTTC. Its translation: CASSSTSGTSGNEQFF.

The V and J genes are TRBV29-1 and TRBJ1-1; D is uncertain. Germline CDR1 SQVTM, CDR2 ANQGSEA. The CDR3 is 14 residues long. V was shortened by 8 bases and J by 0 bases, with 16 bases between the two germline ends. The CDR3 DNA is TGCAGCATTGTCCCGTCCTACATGAACACTGAAGCTTTCTTT. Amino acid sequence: CSIVPSYMNTEAFF.

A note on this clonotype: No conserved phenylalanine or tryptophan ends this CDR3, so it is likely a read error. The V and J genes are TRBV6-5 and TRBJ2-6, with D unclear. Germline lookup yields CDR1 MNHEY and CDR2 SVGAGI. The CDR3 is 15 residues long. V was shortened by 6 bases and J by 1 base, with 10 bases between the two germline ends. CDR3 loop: CASRRNVSGANVLTL. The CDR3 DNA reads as TGTGCCAGCAGACGGAACGTATCTGGGGCCAACGTCCTGACTCTC.

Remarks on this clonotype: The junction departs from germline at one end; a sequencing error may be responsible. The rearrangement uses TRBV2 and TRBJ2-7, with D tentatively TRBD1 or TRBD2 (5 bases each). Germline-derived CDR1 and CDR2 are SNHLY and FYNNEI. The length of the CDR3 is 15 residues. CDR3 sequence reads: CASSPRARAGYGQYF. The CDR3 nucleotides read TGTGCCAGCAGTCCGAGGGCCAGGGCTGGCTACGGGCAGTACTTC.